This TCR beta chain came from a study of blood T cell repertoires in COVID-19. The CDR3 is made up of 14 amino acids. Trimming stripped 4 bases from V and 4 bases from J, with 10 bases between. Germline loops: CDR1 SGHDN, CDR2 FVKESK. TCRdb's table, derived via immunoSEQ multiplex PCR, lists solely in-frame clones and lacks some. Of 55,000 to 80,000 clones in the sample, roughly 87% were seen once. This rearrangement joins TRBV14 to TRBJ2-2; D perhaps matches TRBD2 (5 bases). The specimen sequenced was peripheral blood. This TCR derives from a man in his fifties or sixties with active COVID-19. CDR3 DNA: TGTGCCAGCAGCCTCATGGCGGGCACCGGGGAGCTGTTTTTT. Translation gives CASSLMAGTGELFF. Filled out from reference TRBV14 and TRBJ2-2, the complete variable domain reads EAGVTQFPSHSVIEKGQTVTLRCDPISGHDNLYWYRRVMGKEIKFLLHFVKESKQDESGMPNNRFLAERTGGTYSTLKVQPAELEDSGVYFCASSLMAGTGELFFGEGSRLTVL.